This T cell receptor beta chain was sequenced in a study of CD8+CD57+ T cells in acquired aplastic anemia. Study overall: When averaged, DNA from sorted CD4+ and CD8+ cells came to about 2.9 ug. Notes on the study in general: Patients were compared with controls for CD8+ Simpson's diversity, and no significant difference emerged. Patients and controls turned out to have roughly 30 CD8+ CDR3 sequences in common.

Notes on this clonotype: Its antigen is not known.

V was trimmed by 5 bases and J by 1 base, leaving 5 bases between them. Germline V gene data show CDR1 as SQVTM and CDR2 as ANQGSEA. This CDR3 spans 12 amino acids. CDR3 and TCR beta VDJ profiling relied on genomic DNA as the template. TCRdb recomputed calls from the reads with MiXCR, one row per CDR3 protein. The sample yields about 270,000 distinct CDR3 sequences, 45% to 70% seen once. The genes are TRBV29-1 and TRBJ2-2; D unresolved. The TCR originated in a human donor with severe aplastic anemia or a healthy control (not recorded which). Sequenced material: sorted CD4+, CD8+, or CD8+CD57+ T cells (not recorded which) from PBMCs. The CDR3 sequence is CSVHRNTGELFF. The CDR3 DNA reads as TGCAGCGTTCACAGGAACACCGGGGAGCTGTTTTTT.